This entry lists 18 T cell receptor beta chains sequenced from one sample in a study of beta chain features in type 1 diabetes. The authors reverse transcribed all of the isolated RNA, so sequencing captured expressed TCRB transcripts. Measured with immunoSEQ multiplex PCR; TCRdb has only the in-frame clones, and not every one. The repertoire holds 500,000 to 700,000 clones, 15% to 17% seen once, with more than 0.08% in the top ten. Sequenced input: naive CD4+ T cells from blood. The receptors shown here come from a man younger than 35 in good health.

The chain recombines TRBV9 with TRBJ1-4; the match to TRBD1 covers 8 bases. After removal of 2 bases from V and 4 bases from J, the junction contained 1 base not matched to a gene. This CDR3 region has 14 residues. Germline V CDR1 and CDR2: SGDLS, YYNGEE. CDR3 in DNA: TGTGCCAGCAGCGTCACAGGGGGTAATGAAAAACTGTTTTTT. Its translation is CASSVTGGNEKLFF.

The J gene is TRBJ2-7, the V gene TRBV14; tentative D call: TRBD2 (6 bases). Germline V gene lookup returns CDR1 SGHDN and CDR2 FVKESK. This CDR3 spans 12 amino acids. Deletions cut 2 bases from V and 6 bases from J, with 8 bases between. The CDR3 nucleotides read TGTGCCAGCAGCCAACTAGCGCGCGAGCAGTACTTC. It encodes CASSQLAREQYF.

This clone was detected only a few times. The rearrangement uses TRBV5-6 and TRBJ2-6; the D gene is possibly TRBD1 (5 bases). The germline V gene encodes CDR1 SGHDT and CDR2 YYEEEE. The CDR3 consists of 13 residues. Trimming shortened V by 4 bases and J by 8 bases, and 10 bases separated the two germline ends. CDR3 residues: CASSKQVSNVLTF. CDR3 DNA: TGTGCCAGCAGCAAACAGGTGTCCAACGTCCTGACTTTC.

The table lists this clone with a few counts. This chain uses TRBV21-1 with TRBJ2-5. TRBV21-1 is a pseudogene segment. The CDR3 extends over 14 amino acids. In DNA, the CDR3 is TGTGCCAGCAGCACGGCCGCGCGATATGGGGACCAGTACTTC. The encoded protein is CASSTAARYGDQYF.

The rearrangement uses TRBV12-5 and TRBJ2-1; D may be TRBD2 (6 bases). V was trimmed by 0 bases and J by 6 bases, leaving 18 bases between them. The germline V gene has CDR1 LGHNT and CDR2 FRNRAP. This CDR3 region has 17 residues. The CDR3 nucleotides read TGTGCTAGTGGTTTGGTGCGGAGGGGCACATTGGGCAATGAGCAGTTCTTC. Amino acid sequence: CASGLVRRGTLGNEQFF.

The gene calls are TRBV7-2 and TRBJ2-1; D is ambiguous. V lost 4 bases to trimming and J lost 1 base, with 11 bases between them. CDR1 is SGHTA and CDR2 is FQGNSA in the germline V gene. The CDR3 is made up of 15 amino acids. Here the CDR3 DNA reads TGTGCCAGCAGCTCTGACTCGGGTTCCTACAATGAGCAGTTCTTC. Its protein is CASSSDSGSYNEQFF.

There are a few counts of this clone. The CDR3 reads CASSKLRGYEQYF. As DNA, the CDR3 is TGTGCCAGTAGTAAACTCAGGGGCTACGAGCAGTACTTC. The chain carries TRBV19 and TRBJ2-7; the D gene is possibly TRBD1 (6 bases). V shed 4 bases and J shed 3 bases, with 10 bases lying between them. Looked up from germline, CDR1 is LNHDA and CDR2 is SQIVND (reference sequence). CDR3 size: 13 residues.

The chain employs TRBV9 and TRBJ1-2, with unresolved D. This CDR3 is built from 14 residues. The V and J ends lost 6 bases and 5 bases respectively, with 17 bases between them. Germline V gene sequence: CDR1 SGDLS, CDR2 YYNGEE. CDR3 nucleotide sequence: TGTGCCAGCACCGAGAGAAGTGGGTTTTATGGCTACACCTTC. Translating it yields CASTERSGFYGYTF.

This clone came up a few times. CDR3 coding DNA: TGTGCCAGCAGTGCACCCGGGACACCGAGCTCCTACGAGCAGTACTTC. This codes for CASSAPGTPSSYEQYF. This chain links TRBV28 with TRBJ2-7, with D possibly being TRBD1 (6 bases). This CDR3 has 16 residues. Germline V gene data show CDR1 as MDHEN and CDR2 as SYDVKM. Trimming removed 5 bases at V and 0 bases at J, with 17 bases between.

V gene TRBV23-1 combines with J gene TRBJ2-5; D unresolved. TRBV23-1 is marked as an open reading frame, function uncertain. V dropped 4 bases and J dropped 5 bases, with 14 bases sitting between them. This CDR3 has 14 residues. CDR3 protein: CASSPARWGETQYF. CDR3 bases: TGCGCCAGCAGTCCCGCAAGGTGGGGTGAGACCCAGTACTTC.

The V and J genes are TRBV27 and TRBJ1-5; 9 bases map to TRBD1. Per the germline V gene, CDR1 is MNHEY and CDR2 is SMNVEV (reference sequence). The junction had 8 bases not matched to a gene; V was cut back by 5 bases and J by 6 bases. This CDR3 spans 15 amino acids. CDR3 protein: CASSPRDRVSQPQHF. The CDR3 DNA reads TGTGCCAGCAGTCCACGGGACAGGGTCAGTCAGCCCCAGCATTTT.

As for this clone: This same CDR3 is encoded by further DNA sequences in the sample. The chain uses TRBV5-4 and TRBJ1-1; no definite D call. V gave up 0 bases and J gave up 1 base, with 4 bases separating them. CDR1 SGHNT and CDR2 YYREEE come from the germline V gene (reference sequence). The CDR3 sequence is 13 residues long. The DNA of the CDR3 is TGTGCCAGCAGCTTGGGAGGGAACACTGAAGCTTTCTTT. This translates into CASSLGGNTEAFF.

There are a few counts of this clone. The chain joins TRBV4-3 to TRBJ1-2, with TRBD1 matching over 9 bases. Germline-derived CDR1 and CDR2 are LGHNA and YSLEER. The CDR3 runs to 15 residues. Unmatched junction bases numbered 4, after V lost 0 bases and J lost 5 bases. The CDR3 is CASSQDIGQGYGYTF. The CDR3 DNA follows: TGCGCCAGCAGCCAAGATATCGGACAGGGGTATGGCTACACCTTC.

The rearrangement uses TRBV5-1 and TRBJ1-1; perhaps TRBD1 as D (5 bases). CDR1 and CDR2 (germline): SGHRS, YFSETQ. V gave up 6 bases and J gave up 11 bases, with 17 bases separating them. The length of the CDR3 is 12 residues. The CDR3 reads CASTWGVQGAFF. CDR3 DNA sequence: TGCGCCAGCACCTGGGGGGTCCAAGGGGCTTTCTTT. The whole variable domain, remainder taken from reference TRBV5-1 and TRBJ1-1, is KAGVTQTPRYLIKTRGQQVTLSCSPISGHRSVSWYQQTPGQGLQFLFEYFSETQRNKGNFPGRFSGRQFSNSRSEMNVSTLELGDSALYLCASTWGVQGAFFGQGTRLTVV.

This clone has a handful of counts. The chain employs TRBV7-9 and TRBJ2-7, with 9 positions matching TRBD1. The germline CDR1 and CDR2 sequences are SEHNR and FQNEAQ (reference sequence). V was clipped by 5 bases and J by 6 bases; unmatched bases: 11. There are 15 residues in the CDR3. The CDR3 sequence is CASSIPGTGFVEQYF. The CDR3 coding sequence is TGTGCCAGCAGCATACCCGGGACAGGGTTCGTCGAGCAGTACTTC. The full variable domain, in which reference TRBV7-9 and TRBJ2-7 provide the parts outside the CDR3, is DTGVSQNPRHKITKRGQNVTFRCDPISEHNRLYWYRQTLGQGPEFLTYFQNEAQLEKSRLLSDRFSAERPKGSFSTLEIQRTEQGDSAMYLCASSIPGTGFVEQYFGPGTRLTVT.

This clone has more than one count but fewer than ten. This rearrangement joins TRBV10-3 to TRBJ2-3, with 10 bases identical to TRBD2. CDR3 length equals 16 residues. Trimming at V came to 4 bases and at J to 3 bases, leaving 7 bases not matched to a gene. The germline V gene has CDR1 ENHRY and CDR2 SYGVKD. CDR3 nucleotides: TGTGCCATCAGTGCGGCTAGCGGGAGAAAGACAGATACGCAGTATTTT. It encodes CAISAASGRKTDTQYF.

Notes on this clone: Other DNA sequences in this specimen translate into the identical CDR3. This chain uses TRBV5-1 with TRBJ2-7; possibly TRBD1 for D (7 bases). CDR1 and CDR2 from the germline V gene are SGHRS and YFSETQ. CDR3 length equals 13 residues. The V end lost 2 bases, the J end lost 4 bases, and 10 bases lay between the germline ends. The CDR3: CASSFAGGYEQYF. The CDR3 DNA is TGCGCCAGCAGCTTCGCAGGGGGGTACGAGCAGTACTTC.

The rearrangement links TRBV21-1 to TRBJ1-2; TRBD1 reflects the table's D call only, with no check against the DNA. TRBV21-1 is labeled a pseudogene. The CDR3 runs to 16 residues. CDR3 DNA: TGTGCCAGCAGCAAAGACCTCGACAGGGACAGCTATGGCTACACCTTC. It encodes CASSKDLDRDSYGYTF.